This T cell receptor (beta chain) was retrieved from a study of tumor-infiltrating lymphocytes in primary liver carcinoma. Whole-study findings and limits: Only about 7-24% of top clones were detected in each of the five tumor regions. Tumor top-250-clone fractions significantly exceeded those of blood (p = 0.039).

This CDR3 spans 17 amino acids. Germline assignment: CDR1 MNHEY and CDR2 SVGAGI. The source material, 20-30 mg of unsorted bulk tissue, was used to co-extract RNA and DNA. Cases comprised patients with primary liver carcinoma who received surgical resection. This clonotype was observed a handful of times. The antigen remains undetermined. Germline is not matched at one junction end, which may reflect a read error. Priming with a constant-region primer yielded TCR beta cDNA from about 450 ng total RNA. Slightly modified ARM-PCR, run as three nested multiplex PCR rounds, produced the TCR beta libraries. The first two PCR rounds used TRBV1-TRBV30 forward primers with a C-beta reverse primer, roughly 10 cycles each. TCRdb ran MiXCR on the multiplex PCR reads and lists one entry per CDR3 protein. This sample has nearly 50,000 distinct CDR3 sequences, with about 70% found just once.

This TCR came from a man aged 40-49 years with primary liver carcinoma and hepatitis B virus infection. The sequenced sample consisted of liver tumor tissue from sampling region 3. As for subset: tumor region T3, left-lateral pole. The chain combines TRBV6-5 with TRBJ2-6, with TRBD1 matching 8 bases. The CDR3 loop reads CASRLGQGSPGANVLIF. Written as DNA, the CDR3 is TGTGCCAGCAGATTAGGACAGGGATCCCCTGGGGCCAACGTCCTGATTTTC.